The 9 T cell receptor beta chains below were found in one sample sequenced in a study of blood T cell repertoires in COVID-19. The data were produced by immunoSEQ multiplex PCR, yet TCRdb's version contains in-frame clones alone and is incomplete. The table records fewer than 250,000 clones, approximately 90% of them present only once. The source material was peripheral blood. Receptors originate from a woman aged 35 to 49 with acute or convalescent COVID-19.

The chain carries TRBV6-2 or TRBV6-3 and TRBJ1-1; 7 bases agree with TRBD1. J gave up 4 bases and V 1 base, and 0 bases lay outside the gene matches. Germline V gene sequence: CDR1 MNHEY, CDR2 SVGEGT. The CDR3 is made up of 13 amino acids. The CDR3 region has the DNA TGTGCCAGCAGTTACTGGGACAGCACTGAAGCTTTCTTT. Translated, it gives CASSYWDSTEAFF.

This chain uses TRBV19 with TRBJ1-3, with a possible D match to TRBD1 (5 bases). Trimming cost V 5 bases and J 0 bases, with 14 bases left between them. This CDR3 spans 16 amino acids. From germline, CDR1 is LNHDA and CDR2 SQIVND (reference sequence). The CDR3 nucleotides are TGTGCCAGTAGTGGGGGGGACTCGAGCTCTGGAAACACCATATATTTT. It translates to CASSGGDSSSGNTIYF.

The chain has TRBV7-2 and TRBJ1-1; D not resolved. The CDR3 runs to 15 residues. Germline V gives CDR1 SGHTA, CDR2 FQGNSA. The V and J ends lost 3 bases and 0 bases respectively, with 11 bases between them. The CDR3 sequence: CASSFNAGMNTEAFF. CDR3 sequence (DNA): TGTGCCAGCAGCTTCAACGCGGGGATGAACACTGAAGCTTTCTTT.

The chain links TRBV6-4 to TRBJ2-2, with 9 bases matching TRBD2. Germline lookup yields CDR1 MRHNA and CDR2 SNTAGT. The CDR3 is made up of 16 amino acids. V was clipped by 11 bases and J by 0 bases; unmatched bases: 10. This CDR3 reads CARRISGGANTGELFF. CDR3 coding DNA: TGTGCCCGACGGATTAGCGGGGGAGCGAACACCGGGGAGCTGTTTTTT.

This rearrangement joins TRBV10-1 to TRBJ2-3; TRBD2 agrees at 12 bases. Trimming at V came to 5 bases and at J to 5 bases, leaving 8 bases not matched to a gene. The CDR3 extends over 16 amino acids. Germline CDR1 and CDR2: WNHNN and SYGVQD (reference sequence). The CDR3 region has the DNA TGCGCCAGCAGTACCCTGACTAGCGGGGGCAAAGATACGCAGTATTTT. Translating gives CASSTLTSGGKDTQYF.

This chain joins TRBV10-3 and TRBJ2-1, with 8 nucleotides matching TRBD2. V shed 4 bases, J shed 3 bases, and the junction held 2 bases outside the gene matches. Germline assignment: CDR1 ENHRY and CDR2 SYGVKD. CDR3 length equals 14 residues. For the CDR3, the DNA is TGTGCCATCAGTGCCAGCGGGGGCTACAATGAGCAGTTCTTC. Encoded protein: CAISASGGYNEQFF.

The chain has TRBV6-5 and TRBJ1-1; 8 positions agree with TRBD1. Trimming cost V 7 bases and J 5 bases; bases outside gene matches: 12. Germline assignment: CDR1 MNHEY and CDR2 SVGAGI. The CDR3 has 15 residues. The DNA for the CDR3 is TGTGCCAGCAACGTTTTTCGGACAGGGTGGACTGAAGCTTTCTTT. This encodes CASNVFRTGWTEAFF.

The chain links TRBV12-5 to TRBJ2-5, with 7 bases lining up with TRBD1. The CDR3 has 16 residues. The trim removed 0 bases at V and 4 bases at J, leaving 8 bases unmatched. In germline, CDR1 is LGHNT, CDR2 FRNRAP. The CDR3 sequence is CASGLVLGTAIETQYF. The CDR3 DNA sequence: TGTGCTAGTGGTTTGGTTTTAGGGACAGCGATAGAGACCCAGTACTTC.

This clone was counted between two and nine times. This chain uses TRBV18 with TRBJ1-1; tentatively, D is TRBD1 (6 bases). Trimming removed 7 bases from V and 1 base from J, with 10 bases in between. The CDR3 has 13 amino acids. Germline CDR1 is KGHSH and CDR2 is LQKENI. CDR3 amino acids: CASYPDRNTEAFF. CDR3 nucleotides: TGTGCCAGCTACCCGGACAGGAACACTGAAGCTTTCTTT.